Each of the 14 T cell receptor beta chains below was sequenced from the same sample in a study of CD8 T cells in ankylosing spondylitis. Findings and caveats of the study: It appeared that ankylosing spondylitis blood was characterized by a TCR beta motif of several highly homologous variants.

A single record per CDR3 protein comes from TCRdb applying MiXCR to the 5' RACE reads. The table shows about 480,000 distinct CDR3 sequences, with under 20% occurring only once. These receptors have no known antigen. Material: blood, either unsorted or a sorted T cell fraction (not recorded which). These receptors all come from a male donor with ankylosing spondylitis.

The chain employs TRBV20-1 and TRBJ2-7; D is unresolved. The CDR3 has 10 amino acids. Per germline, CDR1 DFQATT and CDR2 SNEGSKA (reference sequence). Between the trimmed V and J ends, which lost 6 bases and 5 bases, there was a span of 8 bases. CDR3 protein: CSALYHEQYF. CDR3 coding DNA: TGCAGTGCCCTGTACCACGAGCAGTACTTC.

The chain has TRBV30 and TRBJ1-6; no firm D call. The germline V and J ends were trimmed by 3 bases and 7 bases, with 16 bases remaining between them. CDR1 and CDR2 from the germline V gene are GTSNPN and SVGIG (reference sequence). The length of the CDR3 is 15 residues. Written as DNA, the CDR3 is TGTGCCTGGAGACCTGCGGGGTCTGCAAATTCACCCCTCCACTTT. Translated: CAWRPAGSANSPLHF.

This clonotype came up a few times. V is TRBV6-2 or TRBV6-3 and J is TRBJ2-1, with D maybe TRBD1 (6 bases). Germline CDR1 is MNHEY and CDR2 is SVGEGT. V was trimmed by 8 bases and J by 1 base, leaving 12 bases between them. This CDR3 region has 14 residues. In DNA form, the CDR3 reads TGTGCCAGCTCCGACAGGCTTTCCTACAATGAGCAGTTCTTC. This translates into CASSDRLSYNEQFF.

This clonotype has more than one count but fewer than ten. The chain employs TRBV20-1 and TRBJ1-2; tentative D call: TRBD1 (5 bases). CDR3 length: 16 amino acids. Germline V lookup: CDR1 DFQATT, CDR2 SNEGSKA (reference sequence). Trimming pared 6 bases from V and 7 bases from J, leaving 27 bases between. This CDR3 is CSAVPPLLGVPFGYTF. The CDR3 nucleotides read TGCAGTGCCGTCCCCCCCTTGCTGGGGGTCCCCTTTGGCTACACCTTC.

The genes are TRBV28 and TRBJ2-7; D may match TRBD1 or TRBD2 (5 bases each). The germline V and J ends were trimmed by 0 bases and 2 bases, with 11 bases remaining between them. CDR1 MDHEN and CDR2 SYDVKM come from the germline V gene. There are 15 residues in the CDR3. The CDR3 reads CASSLWTGPPYEQYF. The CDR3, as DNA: TGTGCCAGCAGTTTATGGACGGGACCTCCCTACGAGCAGTACTTC.

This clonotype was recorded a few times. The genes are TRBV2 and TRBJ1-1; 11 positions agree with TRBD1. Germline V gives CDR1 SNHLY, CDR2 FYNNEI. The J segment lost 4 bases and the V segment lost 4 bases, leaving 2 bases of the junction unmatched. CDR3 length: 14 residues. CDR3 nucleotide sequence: TGTGCCAGCAGTGGGACAGGGGGCTTCACTGAAGCTTTCTTT. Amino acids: CASSGTGGFTEAFF.

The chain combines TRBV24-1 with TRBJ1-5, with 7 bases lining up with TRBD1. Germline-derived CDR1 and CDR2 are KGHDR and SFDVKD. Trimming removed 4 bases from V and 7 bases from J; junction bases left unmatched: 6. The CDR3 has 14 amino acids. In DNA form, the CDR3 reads TGTGCCACCAGTGACCCTTGGGACAGCCAGCCCCAGCATTTT. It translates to CATSDPWDSQPQHF.

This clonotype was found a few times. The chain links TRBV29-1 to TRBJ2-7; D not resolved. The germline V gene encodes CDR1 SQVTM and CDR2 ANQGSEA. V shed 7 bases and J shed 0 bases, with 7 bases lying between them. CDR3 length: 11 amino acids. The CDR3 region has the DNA TGCAGCGGGGGAAGCTCCTACGAGCAGTACTTC. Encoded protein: CSGGSSYEQYF.

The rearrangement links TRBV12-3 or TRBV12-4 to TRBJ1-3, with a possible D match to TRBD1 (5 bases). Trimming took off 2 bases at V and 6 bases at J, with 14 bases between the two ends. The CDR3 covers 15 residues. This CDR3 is CASSLSWTPLNTIYF. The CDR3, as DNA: TGTGCCAGCAGTTTATCCTGGACACCATTAAACACCATATATTTT.

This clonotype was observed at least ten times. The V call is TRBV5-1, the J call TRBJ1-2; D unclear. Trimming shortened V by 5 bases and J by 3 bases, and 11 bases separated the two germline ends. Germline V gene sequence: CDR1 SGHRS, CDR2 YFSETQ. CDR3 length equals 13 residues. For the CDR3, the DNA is TGCGCCAGCAGTATGGACGGGGACTATGGCTACACCTTC. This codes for CASSMDGDYGYTF.

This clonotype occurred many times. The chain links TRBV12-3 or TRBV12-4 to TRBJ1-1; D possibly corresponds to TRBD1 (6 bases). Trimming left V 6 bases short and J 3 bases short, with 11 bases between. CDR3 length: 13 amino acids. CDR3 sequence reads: CASRIQGDTEAFF. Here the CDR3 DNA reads TGTGCCAGCAGAATACAGGGTGACACTGAAGCTTTCTTT.

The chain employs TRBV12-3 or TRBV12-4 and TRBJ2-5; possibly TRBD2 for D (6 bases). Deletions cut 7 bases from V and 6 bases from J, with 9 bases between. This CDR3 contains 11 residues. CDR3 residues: CASTREQTQYF. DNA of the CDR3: TGTGCCAGCACCCGGGAGCAGACCCAGTACTTC.

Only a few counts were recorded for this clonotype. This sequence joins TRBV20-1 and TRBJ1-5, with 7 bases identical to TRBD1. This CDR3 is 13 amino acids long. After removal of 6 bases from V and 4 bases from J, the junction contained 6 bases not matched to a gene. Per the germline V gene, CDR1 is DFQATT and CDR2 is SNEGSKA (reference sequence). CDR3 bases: TGCAGTGCCACCGGGACAGCTAATCAGCCCCAGCATTTT. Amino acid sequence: CSATGTANQPQHF.

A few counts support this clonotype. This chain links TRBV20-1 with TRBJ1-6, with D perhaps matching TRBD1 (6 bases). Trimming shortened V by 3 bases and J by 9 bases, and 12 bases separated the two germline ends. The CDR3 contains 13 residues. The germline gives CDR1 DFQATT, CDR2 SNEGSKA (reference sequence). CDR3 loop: CSASGGAGSPLHF. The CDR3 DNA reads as TGCAGTGCTAGTGGGGGGGCTGGTTCACCCCTCCACTTT.